The clone carrying this TCR beta chain was picked up one time. Its matching antigen is unknown. PCR involved 60 Vbeta and 13 Jbeta primers. Using immunoSEQ multiplex PCR, the repertoire was profiled, and TCRdb retains in-frame clones only, with some absent. The table records about 180,000 clones, around 80% of them present only once. This entry comes from a study of cytomegalovirus exposure and HLA in healthy donors. Across the study: Researchers previously reported finding about 110 million unique TCR beta sequences from some 180 million T cells.

The CDR3 consists of 14 residues. V was pared by 6 bases and J by 8 bases, with 12 bases of the junction left unmatched. CDR1 and CDR2 from the germline V gene are MNHNS and SASEGT. Study-wide results and limits: Usually a TCR sequence was rare, but some public TCRs were found in many donors.

The sample consisted of PBMCs. The J gene is TRBJ1-2, the V gene TRBV6-1, with 7 bases aligning to TRBD1. The sequence derives from a girl aged 5-17 years in good health and CMV-seropositive. CDR3 protein: CASRFSEGAQGYTF. The CDR3 nucleotides are TGTGCCAGCAGGTTTTCTGAGGGGGCGCAGGGCTACACCTTC.